The next 14 T cell receptor beta chains were all read from a single sample in a study of T cells in Graves' hyperthyroidism and ophthalmopathy. Amplified regions were TCR beta CDR3 sequences from RNA transcripts. A set of HTBI primers served as the primers for a first-round RT-PCR of the TCR CDR3. TCRdb recomputed calls from the multiplex PCR reads with MiXCR, one row per CDR3 protein. The sample consists of around 570,000 distinct CDR3 sequences, less than 20% of them appearing once. What was sequenced was blood. These receptors were collected from a man aged 40-50 years with Graves' ophthalmopathy.

About this clonotype: The junction does not match germline at one end; this may be a read error. The gene calls are TRBV5-1 and TRBJ1-1, with a possible D match to TRBD1 (5 bases). Germline lookup yields CDR1 SGHRS and CDR2 YFSETQ. The CDR3 is made up of 16 amino acids. This chain's CDR3 is CASSLEGWDMNTGAFF. CDR3 nucleotides: TGCGCCAGCAGCTTGGAGGGGTGGGATATGAACACTGGAGCTTTCTTT. Looking up the rest from reference TRBV5-1 and TRBJ1-1 gives the full variable domain: KAGVTQTPRYLIKTRGQQVTLSCSPISGHRSVSWYQQTPGQGLQFLFEYFSETQRNKGNFPGRFSGRQFSNSRSEMNVSTLELGDSALYLCASSLEGWDMNTGAFFGQGTRLTVV.

In this sample, this clonotype turned up many times. This chain connects TRBV12-3 or TRBV12-4 to TRBJ2-1; D may be TRBD2 (5 bases). CDR3 length equals 13 residues. Trimming took off 6 bases at V and 6 bases at J, with 12 bases between the two ends. CDR3 DNA: TGTGCCAGCAGAGCAACTAGTACCAATGAGCAGTTCTTC. This translates into CASRATSTNEQFF.

This clonotype was seen a handful of times. The rearrangement links TRBV15 to TRBJ2-7; D remains unclear. Germline loops: CDR1 LNHNV, CDR2 YYDKDF (reference sequence). CDR3 length equals 16 residues. V was shortened by 0 bases and J by 0 bases, with 12 bases between the two germline ends. CDR3 protein: CATSRDLTVSSYEQYF. In DNA form, the CDR3 reads TGTGCCACCAGCAGAGATTTAACGGTCAGCTCCTACGAGCAGTACTTC.

This clonotype was detected a few times. The chain couples TRBV25-1 to TRBJ2-7, with D tentatively TRBD1 (6 bases). Germline assignment: CDR1 MGHDK and CDR2 SYGVNS. V was trimmed by 3 bases and J by 0 bases, leaving 9 bases between them. The CDR3 has 14 residues. CDR3 coding DNA: TGTGCCAGCAGTGATTCAGGGGCCTCCTACGAGCAGTACTTC. Translation gives CASSDSGASYEQYF.

The sample holds many counts of this clonotype. The chain couples TRBV6-1 to TRBJ1-3; D is ambiguous. This CDR3 comprises 15 residues. Germline assignment: CDR1 MNHNS and CDR2 SASEGT. V lost 7 bases and J 0 bases, leaving 13 bases between the germline ends. The CDR3 DNA is TGTGCCAGCATACGGGCTGCCCGCTCTGGAAACACCATATATTTT. Translated, it gives CASIRAARSGNTIYF.

This chain links TRBV27 with TRBJ1-2, with unresolved D. Trimming removed 2 bases at V and 4 bases at J, with 8 bases between. This CDR3 has 13 amino acids. Germline values: CDR1 MNHEY, CDR2 SMNVEV (reference sequence). The CDR3 sequence is CASSLGKSYGYTF. In DNA form, the CDR3 reads TGTGCCAGCAGTTTAGGGAAGAGCTATGGCTACACCTTC.

This clonotype was detected many times. The chain carries TRBV12-3 or TRBV12-4 and TRBJ2-7; TRBD2 matches 8 bases. The CDR3 consists of 13 residues. V gave up 6 bases and J gave up 3 bases; unmatched junction bases: 4. CDR3 DNA sequence: TGTGCCAGCAGCTTAACTAGCGGCTACGAGCAGTACTTC. This encodes CASSLTSGYEQYF.

This clonotype was detected ten times or more. The rearrangement links TRBV28 to TRBJ2-4, with D possibly matching TRBD1 (5 bases). Trimming took off 11 bases at V and 2 bases at J, with 10 bases between the two ends. The CDR3 totals 12 residues. CDR1 is MDHEN and CDR2 is SYDVKM in the germline V gene. The CDR3 nucleotides are TGTGCCTCAGGGTTAACCAAAAACATTCAGTACTTC. Translating gives CASGLTKNIQYF.

This clonotype was recorded once. V gene TRBV9 combines with J gene TRBJ2-5; 10 nucleotides match TRBD2. This CDR3 spans 17 amino acids. V shed 4 bases, J shed 4 bases, and the junction held 13 bases outside the gene matches. CDR1 and CDR2 (germline): SGDLS, YYNGEE. The CDR3 protein is CASSYSPQAGGGETQYF. CDR3 nucleotides: TGTGCCAGCAGCTACTCCCCCCAAGCGGGAGGGGGAGAGACCCAGTACTTC.

The chain uses TRBV19 and TRBJ1-2; D is unclear. Germline-derived CDR1 and CDR2 are LNHDA and SQIVND (reference sequence). V lost 8 bases and J 5 bases, leaving 6 bases between the germline ends. The CDR3 is 10 residues long. The DNA of the CDR3 is TGTGCCAGTTTCTTTTATGGCTACACCTTC. As protein: CASFFYGYTF.

There are many counts of this clonotype. The gene calls are TRBV6-1 and TRBJ1-2; possibly TRBD1 for D (5 bases). The length of the CDR3 is 15 residues. Germline loops: CDR1 MNHNS, CDR2 SASEGT. V shed 5 bases and J shed 0 bases, with 13 bases lying between them. The CDR3 DNA sequence: TGTGCCAGCAGTTATGACAGCTTAGCTAACTATGGCTACACCTTC. Its translation is CASSYDSLANYGYTF.

The chain links TRBV5-5 to TRBJ1-4; TRBD1 aligns across 7 bases. Germline-derived CDR1 and CDR2 are SGHKS and YYEKEE (reference sequence). The V and J ends lost 0 bases and 7 bases, in that order; junction bases with no gene match: 6. The CDR3 is 15 residues long. In DNA, the CDR3 is TGTGCCAGCAGCTTGGAGGGACAGCGGGTTGAAAAACTGTTTTTT. Protein product: CASSLEGQRVEKLFF. The entire variable domain, with the rest obtained from reference TRBV5-5 and TRBJ1-4, is as follows: DAGVTQSPTHLIKTRGQQVTLRCSPISGHKSVSWYQQVLGQGPQFIFQYYEKEERGRGNFPDRFSARQFPNYSSELNVNALLLGDSALYLCASSLEGQRVEKLFFGSGTQLSVL.

The CDR3: CATSDSGRIGYEQFF. The CDR3 DNA reads TGTGCCACCAGTGATTCCGGGAGGATCGGCTATGAGCAGTTCTTC. The V and J genes are TRBV24-1 and TRBJ2-1; TRBD2 aligns across 7 bases. The V segment lost 2 bases and the J segment 8 bases; nucleotides outside the gene matches: 8. This CDR3 spans 15 amino acids. Germline-derived CDR1 and CDR2 are KGHDR and SFDVKD.

A single count supports this clonotype. The chain is built from TRBV9 and TRBJ2-7; D possibly corresponds to TRBD2 (5 bases). The CDR3 has 14 amino acids. The V gene's germline CDR1 is SGDLS and CDR2 YYNGEE. V lost 4 bases and J 3 bases, leaving 14 bases between the germline ends. In DNA form, the CDR3 reads TGTGCCAGCAGCCCTAGCACACAACACTACGAGCAGTACTTC. Its protein is CASSPSTQHYEQYF. The whole variable domain, filled in from reference TRBV9 and TRBJ2-7, reads DSGVTQTPKHLITATGQRVTLRCSPRSGDLSVYWYQQSLDQGLQFLIQYYNGEERAKGNILERFSAQQFPDLHSELNLSSLELGDSALYFCASSPSTQHYEQYFGPGTRLTVT.